What follows describes a single T cell receptor (beta chain). The antigen is not known. This specimen belongs to a study of T cell responses to AZD1222 COVID-19 vaccine. Study-wide points: Among AZD1222 vaccinees, only 5 to 7 were seropositive at baseline. Clonal diversity was possibly underestimated; the donors were predominantly white British and more often female. Of spike-specific TCRs, nearly half reportedly target regions left unmutated in variants.

Profiling relied on immunoSEQ multiplex PCR, and the TCRdb table lists in-frame clones only, not all of them. The data show roughly 120,000 clones, approximately 94% seen once. The V end lost 6 bases, the J end lost 0 bases, and 10 bases lay between the germline ends. Germline values: CDR1 MDHEN, CDR2 SYDVKM. The CDR3 loop spans 14 amino acids. The receptor's source is an adult in good health. This sample comprised peripheral blood, obtained on day 0 of AZD1222 vaccination. This rearrangement joins TRBV28 to TRBJ2-3; D remains ambiguous. CDR3 sequence (DNA): TGTGCCAGCAGACTCGGCCCTAGCACAGATACGCAGTATTTT. Its translation is CASRLGPSTDTQYF.